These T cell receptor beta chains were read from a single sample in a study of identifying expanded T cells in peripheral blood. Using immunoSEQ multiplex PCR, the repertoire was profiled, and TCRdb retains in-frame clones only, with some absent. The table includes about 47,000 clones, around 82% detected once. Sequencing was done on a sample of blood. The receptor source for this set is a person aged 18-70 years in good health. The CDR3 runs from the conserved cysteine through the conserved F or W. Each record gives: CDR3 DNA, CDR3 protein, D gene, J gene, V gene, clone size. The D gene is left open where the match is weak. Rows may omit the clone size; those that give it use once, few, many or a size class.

TGTGCCAGCAGCCTAGAAGTGGCAGGGTCCGTGGGTACGCAGTATTTT | CASSLEVAGSVGTQYF | . | TRBJ2-3 | TRBV9 | .
TGTGCCAGCAGCAAAGGACTAGCGGACAATGAGCAGTTCTTC | CASSKGLADNEQFF | TRBD2 | TRBJ2-1 | TRBV11-2 | .
TGTGCCAGCACCGAGGGGGGTCAGGGGAACACCATATATTTT | CASTEGGQGNTIYF | . | TRBJ1-3 | TRBV6-1 | .
TGCGCCAGCAGCTTAGGACTAGCGGGGGTGAATGAGCAGTTCTTC | CASSLGLAGVNEQFF | TRBD2 | TRBJ2-1 | TRBV5-1 | few
TGTGCCAGCAGCTTCTGGGGACAGGGGTTTGGCTACACCTTC | CASSFWGQGFGYTF | TRBD1 | TRBJ1-2 | TRBV5-6 | .
TGTGCCAGCAGCCGAACCGGCGAGACCCAGTACTTC | CASSRTGETQYF | . | TRBJ2-5 | TRBV4-2 | .
TGTGCCAGCAATGATCGGCAGGGAAGATACGAGCAGTACTTC | CASNDRQGRYEQYF | . | TRBJ2-7 | TRBV6-1 | .
TGTGCCAGCAGTGTGGGACAGGGGGCGAATCAGCCCCAGCATTTT | CASSVGQGANQPQHF | TRBD1 | TRBJ1-5 | TRBV2 | .
TGTGCTAGTGGTTTGGGACGAGGACAGCAGAACACTGAAGCTTTCTTT | CASGLGRGQQNTEAFF | . | TRBJ1-1 | TRBV12-5 | .
TGTGCCAGCAGCTTGGGGCTAGCGGGGACATTAGAGACCCAGTACTTC | CASSLGLAGTLETQYF | TRBD2 | TRBJ2-5 | TRBV5-5 | .
TGTGCCAGCAGCTCGACAGGGGGCAGTTATGGCTACACCTTC | CASSSTGGSYGYTF | TRBD1 | TRBJ1-2 | TRBV7-9 | .
TGTGCCAGCAGGAAACTGGACAGGGCAGGTGAAGCTTTCTTT | CASRKLDRAGEAFF | TRBD1 | TRBJ1-1 | TRBV6-5 | .
TGTGCCAGCAGCTTAGGACCCGCCGGAGGGGCCGCGAACACCGGGGAGCTGTTTTTT | CASSLGPAGGAANTGELFF | . | TRBJ2-2 | TRBV7-6 | .
TGTGCCAGTAATCTCATGGCGGCCCAGGGGGCGGGGGAGCTGTTTTTT | CASNLMAAQGAGELFF | TRBD1 | TRBJ2-2 | TRBV19 | .
TGTGCCAGCAGCTTAAACGGAAGGTCGACTGAAGCTTTCTTT | CASSLNGRSTEAFF | . | TRBJ1-1 | TRBV7-8 | .
TGTGCCAGCAGCTTGGAAGTGAGCTCTGGAAACACCATATATTTT | CASSLEVSSGNTIYF | . | TRBJ1-3 | TRBV5-8 | .
TGTGCCATCAGTTCTCCGGGACAACATGGCTACACCTTC | CAISSPGQHGYTF | . | TRBJ1-2 | TRBV10-3 | .
TGTGCCAGCAGCTTACTAGGGTTGGGAGAGAACACTGAAGCTTTCTTT | CASSLLGLGENTEAFF | . | TRBJ1-1 | TRBV7-2 | .
TGTGCCAGCAGTCAGGAGGATAACTATGGCTACACCTTC | CASSQEDNYGYTF | . | TRBJ1-2 | TRBV6-1 | few
TGCAGCGTTGACCGGGGGGCGCATGGCTACACCTTC | CSVDRGAHGYTF | . | TRBJ1-2 | TRBV29-1 | .
TGTGCCAGCAGCATGTTTACAGGGGGCACTGAAGCTTTCTTT | CASSMFTGGTEAFF | TRBD1 | TRBJ1-1 | TRBV11-2 | .
TGTGCCAGTAGTTTGGTGGGGGATCAGCCCCAGCATTTT | CASSLVGDQPQHF | . | TRBJ1-5 | TRBV19 | .
TGTGCCAGCAGCCCGACAGGGGGCGGCCCAGATACGCAGTATTTT | CASSPTGGGPDTQYF | TRBD1 | TRBJ2-3 | TRBV7-9 | .
TGTGCCAGCAGCCGGGACCTATGGGAGACCCAGTACTTC | CASSRDLWETQYF | . | TRBJ2-5 | TRBV7-2 | once
TGTGCCAGCAGCCCTCCTCGGGTCGGCGGGGAGCTGTTTTTT | CASSPPRVGGELFF | . | TRBJ2-2 | TRBV7-2 | .
TGTGCCATCCTGAGGGGGGGGAACACTGAAGCTTTCTTT | CAILRGGNTEAFF | . | TRBJ1-1 | TRBV19 | few
TGTGCCAGCAGCCACAGGGGTCCCGCTCCGGGGACCGGGGAGCTGTTTTTT | CASSHRGPAPGTGELFF | TRBD1 | TRBJ2-2 | TRBV11-3 | .
TGTGCCAGCAGTGAGCTAGCGGTTAGCTCCTACAATGAGCAGTTCTTC | CASSELAVSSYNEQFF | TRBD2 | TRBJ2-1 | TRBV25-1 | .
TGTGCCAGCAGCTTGGGTGGAACTAGGACATACGAGCAGTACTTC | CASSLGGTRTYEQYF | . | TRBJ2-7 | TRBV5-8 | .
TGTGCCAGCAGGAGTTTAAGGGACACTGAAGCTTTCTTT | CASRSLRDTEAFF | . | TRBJ1-1 | TRBV2 | .
TGTGCCCGGTCAGCGGGGGGGCATGGGGCCAACGTCCTGACTTTC | CARSAGGHGANVLTF | TRBD2 | TRBJ2-6 | TRBV30 | .
TGTGCCAGCAGTTACGTCCAAAGATCAGATACGCAGTATTTT | CASSYVQRSDTQYF | . | TRBJ2-3 | TRBV6-6 | .
TGTGCTAGTGGCCCCAGCGGGGGGCCAGAGACCCAGTACTTC | CASGPSGGPETQYF | TRBD2 | TRBJ2-5 | TRBV12-5 | .
TGCGCCAGCAGCTTCGGGGCAGATACGCAGTATTTT | CASSFGADTQYF | . | TRBJ2-3 | TRBV5-1 | .
TGTGCCAGCAGTTACTCGATAGCGGGGGTCCCCTACGAGCAGTACTTC | CASSYSIAGVPYEQYF | TRBD2 | TRBJ2-7 | TRBV6-5 | .
TGTGCCAGCAGCTTGGGGATAGCGGTCGTCTACGAGCAGTACTTC | CASSLGIAVVYEQYF | . | TRBJ2-7 | TRBV5-6 | .